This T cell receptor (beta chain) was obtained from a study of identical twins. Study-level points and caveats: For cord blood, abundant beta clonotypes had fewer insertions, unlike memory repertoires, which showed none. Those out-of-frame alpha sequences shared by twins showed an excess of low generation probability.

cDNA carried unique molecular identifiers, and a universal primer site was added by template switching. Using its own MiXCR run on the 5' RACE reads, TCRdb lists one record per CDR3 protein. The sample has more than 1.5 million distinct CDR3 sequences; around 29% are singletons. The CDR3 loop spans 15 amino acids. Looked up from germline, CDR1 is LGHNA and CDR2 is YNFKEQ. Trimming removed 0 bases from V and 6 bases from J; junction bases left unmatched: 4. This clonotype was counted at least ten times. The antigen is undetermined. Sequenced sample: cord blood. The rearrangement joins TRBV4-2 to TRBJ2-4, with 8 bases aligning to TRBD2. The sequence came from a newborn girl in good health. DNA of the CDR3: TGTGCCAGCAGCCAAGATTTCGGGGGGGGAAACATTCAGTACTTC. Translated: CASSQDFGGGNIQYF.